The rows below give T cell receptor beta chains drawn from one sample of a study of memory CD4+ T cells and cytomegalovirus serostatus. Assay used: immunoSEQ multiplex PCR; TCRdb lists only in-frame clones, some missing. The top ten clones hold roughly 1% of a sample with under 70,000 clones, roughly 81% of them seen once. The sequenced material came from memory CD4+ T cells from blood. All receptors derive from an adult in good health and CMV-seronegative. Each CDR3 is given with its conserved first and last residue. Each record gives: V gene, J gene, clone size, D gene, CDR3 protein, CDR3 DNA. A D gene is named only where the DNA matches it firmly. Size values are once, few and many counts, or a class for expanded clones, and some rows have none.

v_gene: TRBV11-2; j_gene: TRBJ2-1; abundance: once; d_gene: .; CDR3aa: CASSLQLAWGTYNEQFF; CDR3nt: TGTGCCAGCAGCTTACAGTTGGCCTGGGGAACCTACAATGAGCAGTTCTTC
v_gene: TRBV5-1; j_gene: TRBJ2-3; abundance: .; d_gene: .; CDR3aa: CASSYIRELSTDTQYF; CDR3nt: TGCGCCAGCAGCTACATCCGGGAGTTGAGCACAGATACGCAGTATTTT
v_gene: TRBV6-4; j_gene: TRBJ1-1; abundance: few; d_gene: .; CDR3aa: CASSVTAWGTEAFF; CDR3nt: TGTGCCAGCAGCGTAACAGCGTGGGGCACTGAAGCTTTCTTT
v_gene: TRBV18; j_gene: TRBJ1-1; abundance: .; d_gene: TRBD1; CDR3aa: CASSPRGPTITGANTEAFF; CDR3nt: TGTGCCAGCTCACCCCGAGGACCCACGATAACAGGGGCCAACACTGAAGCTTTCTTT
v_gene: TRBV7-7; j_gene: TRBJ2-5; abundance: .; d_gene: .; CDR3aa: CASSTSPGETQYF; CDR3nt: TGTGCCAGCAGCACAAGTCCCGGAGAGACCCAGTACTTC
v_gene: TRBV28; j_gene: TRBJ2-1; abundance: .; d_gene: TRBD2; CDR3aa: CASSPRLAEYNEQFF; CDR3nt: TGTGCCAGCAGTCCGCGACTAGCGGAGTACAATGAGCAGTTCTTC
v_gene: TRBV28; j_gene: TRBJ1-4; abundance: .; d_gene: .; CDR3aa: CASSSPVAGFEKLFF; CDR3nt: TGTGCCAGCAGTTCCCCCGTTGCGGGTTTTGAAAAACTGTTTTTT
v_gene: TRBV9; j_gene: TRBJ2-3; abundance: .; d_gene: .; CDR3aa: CASSPRAGGTDTQYF; CDR3nt: TGTGCCAGCAGCCCCCGGGCAGGGGGGACAGATACGCAGTATTTT
v_gene: TRBV5-6; j_gene: TRBJ2-3; abundance: .; d_gene: TRBD1; CDR3aa: CASSLLGTGGTDTQYF; CDR3nt: TGTGCCAGCAGCCTCCTCGGGACAGGGGGCACAGATACGCAGTATTTT
v_gene: TRBV6-1; j_gene: TRBJ2-4; abundance: once; d_gene: .; CDR3aa: CASSEQGLIAKNIQYF; CDR3nt: TGTGCCAGCAGTGAGCAGGGCCTCATAGCCAAAAACATTCAGTACTTC
v_gene: TRBV11-2; j_gene: TRBJ2-7; abundance: once; d_gene: TRBD1; CDR3aa: CASSLAGTGGYYEQYF; CDR3nt: TGTGCCAGCAGCTTAGCAGGGACAGGGGGGTACTACGAGCAGTACTTC
v_gene: TRBV9; j_gene: TRBJ1-4; abundance: .; d_gene: .; CDR3aa: CASSGTVTNEKLFF; CDR3nt: TGTGCCAGCAGCGGAACGGTAACGAATGAAAAACTGTTTTTT
v_gene: TRBV18; j_gene: TRBJ2-5; abundance: few; d_gene: .; CDR3aa: CASSSGQSGETQYF; CDR3nt: TGTGCCAGCTCTTCCGGACAGTCCGGAGAGACCCAGTACTTC
v_gene: TRBV7-3; j_gene: TRBJ2-1; abundance: .; d_gene: .; CDR3aa: CASSLRAGSSYNEQFF; CDR3nt: TGTGCCAGCAGCTTAAGGGCGGGAAGCTCCTACAATGAGCAGTTCTTC
v_gene: TRBV4-1; j_gene: TRBJ1-4; abundance: many; d_gene: .; CDR3aa: CASSQNREVTNEKLFF; CDR3nt: TGCGCCAGCAGCCAAAATAGGGAGGTTACTAATGAAAAACTGTTTTTT
v_gene: TRBV6-1; j_gene: TRBJ1-1; abundance: .; d_gene: .; CDR3aa: CASSSNTNTEAFF; CDR3nt: TGTGCCAGCAGCTCTAACACGAACACTGAAGCTTTCTTT
v_gene: TRBV30; j_gene: TRBJ2-7; abundance: .; d_gene: TRBD2; CDR3aa: CAWRGTSGSNEQYF; CDR3nt: TGTGCCTGGAGGGGGACTAGCGGGAGTAACGAGCAGTACTTC
v_gene: TRBV7-9; j_gene: TRBJ2-7; abundance: once; d_gene: TRBD1; CDR3aa: CASSSDRGNYEQYF; CDR3nt: TGTGCCAGCAGCTCGGACAGGGGGAACTACGAGCAGTACTTC
v_gene: TRBV7-2; j_gene: TRBJ2-3; abundance: few; d_gene: .; CDR3aa: CASSLGWSVTDTQYF; CDR3nt: TGTGCCAGCAGCTTAGGCTGGTCAGTCACAGATACGCAGTATTTT
v_gene: TRBV19; j_gene: TRBJ2-1; abundance: .; d_gene: TRBD1; CDR3aa: CASSQGQGLSEQFF; CDR3nt: TGTGCCAGTAGTCAGGGACAGGGCCTCAGTGAGCAGTTCTTC
v_gene: TRBV29-1; j_gene: TRBJ2-2; abundance: few; d_gene: .; CDR3aa: CSVAVNQGSTGELFF; CDR3nt: TGCAGCGTTGCGGTTAACCAGGGGAGCACCGGGGAGCTGTTTTTT
v_gene: TRBV7-2; j_gene: TRBJ1-5; abundance: .; d_gene: .; CDR3aa: CASSEYNQPQHF; CDR3nt: TGTGCCAGCAGCGAATACAATCAGCCCCAGCATTTT
v_gene: TRBV7-9; j_gene: TRBJ2-5; abundance: .; d_gene: .; CDR3aa: CASSPGGNRGETQYF; CDR3nt: TGTGCCAGCAGCCCCGGGGGGAACAGGGGAGAGACCCAGTACTTC
v_gene: TRBV5-1; j_gene: TRBJ2-2; abundance: many; d_gene: .; CDR3aa: CASSEGGNTGELFF; CDR3nt: TGCGCCAGCAGCGAGGGCGGGAACACCGGGGAGCTGTTTTTT
v_gene: TRBV30; j_gene: TRBJ2-2; abundance: .; d_gene: .; CDR3aa: CAWGTGNTGELFF; CDR3nt: TGTGCCTGGGGAACAGGGAACACCGGGGAGCTGTTTTTT
v_gene: TRBV19; j_gene: TRBJ1-5; abundance: .; d_gene: .; CDR3aa: CASSIGQNWVHQPQHF; CDR3nt: TGTGCCAGTAGCATCGGACAGAATTGGGTCCACCAGCCCCAGCATTTT
v_gene: TRBV6-6; j_gene: TRBJ2-1; abundance: .; d_gene: TRBD2; CDR3aa: CASSLASGSYNEQFF; CDR3nt: TGTGCCAGCAGTTTAGCTAGCGGCTCCTACAATGAGCAGTTCTTC
v_gene: TRBV28; j_gene: TRBJ2-5; abundance: once; d_gene: .; CDR3aa: CASRGGRRETQYF; CDR3nt: TGTGCCAGCAGGGGGGGCCGGAGAGAGACCCAGTACTTC
v_gene: TRBV15; j_gene: TRBJ2-5; abundance: .; d_gene: .; CDR3aa: CATSRDQGRGVQTQYF; CDR3nt: TGTGCCACCAGCAGAGATCAGGGTAGGGGAGTCCAGACCCAGTACTTC
v_gene: TRBV27; j_gene: TRBJ2-6; abundance: .; d_gene: .; CDR3aa: CASGVRVAGANVLTF; CDR3nt: TGTGCCAGCGGCGTCCGGGTTGCTGGGGCCAACGTCCTGACTTTC
v_gene: TRBV7-3; j_gene: TRBJ2-1; abundance: .; d_gene: .; CDR3aa: CASSLTSERAYNEQFF; CDR3nt: TGTGCCAGCAGCTTAACGTCCGAGCGGGCCTACAATGAGCAGTTCTTC
v_gene: TRBV7-3; j_gene: TRBJ2-3; abundance: .; d_gene: .; CDR3aa: CASSSGVFTDTQYF; CDR3nt: TGTGCCAGCAGCTCCGGGGTTTTCACAGATACGCAGTATTTT
v_gene: TRBV6-6; j_gene: TRBJ1-6; abundance: .; d_gene: .; CDR3aa: CASLWEKNSPLHF; CDR3nt: TGTGCCAGCCTCTGGGAAAAAAATTCACCCCTCCACTTT
v_gene: TRBV18; j_gene: TRBJ2-5; abundance: .; d_gene: TRBD2; CDR3aa: CASSRYSTSDQETQYF; CDR3nt: TGTGCCAGCTCCCGCTATTCGACTAGCGACCAAGAGACCCAGTACTTC
v_gene: TRBV27; j_gene: TRBJ2-5; abundance: .; d_gene: TRBD2; CDR3aa: CASSFGVAGGERETQYF; CDR3nt: TGTGCCAGCAGTTTCGGAGTAGCGGGAGGGGAGCGGGAGACCCAGTACTTC
v_gene: TRBV5-4; j_gene: TRBJ1-1; abundance: .; d_gene: .; CDR3aa: CASSSGALNTEAFF; CDR3nt: TGTGCCAGCAGTTCAGGGGCGCTGAACACTGAAGCTTTCTTT
v_gene: TRBV28; j_gene: TRBJ1-1; abundance: .; d_gene: .; CDR3aa: CASRNNPGWGALGRAFF; CDR3nt: TGTGCCAGCAGAAATAACCCAGGGTGGGGGGCCCTTGGGAGAGCTTTCTTT
v_gene: TRBV7-2; j_gene: TRBJ1-2; abundance: few; d_gene: TRBD1; CDR3aa: CASSPRGAHYGYTF; CDR3nt: TGTGCCAGCAGCCCCAGGGGGGCTCACTATGGCTACACCTTC
v_gene: TRBV6-5; j_gene: TRBJ2-1; abundance: .; d_gene: .; CDR3aa: CASNRQGGRRTEQFF; CDR3nt: TGTGCCAGCAACCGACAGGGAGGTCGGAGGACTGAGCAGTTCTTC
v_gene: TRBV5-6; j_gene: TRBJ2-3; abundance: .; d_gene: .; CDR3aa: CASSEGTAHADTQYF; CDR3nt: TGTGCCAGCAGCGAAGGGACTGCCCATGCAGATACGCAGTATTTT
v_gene: TRBV6-5; j_gene: TRBJ2-5; abundance: .; d_gene: TRBD2; CDR3aa: CASSPSGTETQYF; CDR3nt: TGTGCCAGCAGCCCCAGCGGGACAGAGACCCAGTACTTC
v_gene: TRBV19; j_gene: TRBJ1-1; abundance: few; d_gene: .; CDR3aa: CASRMTGLVTEAFF; CDR3nt: TGTGCCAGTAGGATGACAGGTTTGGTGACTGAAGCTTTCTTT
v_gene: TRBV4-3; j_gene: TRBJ1-1; abundance: few; d_gene: .; CDR3aa: CASSQDGGPFEAFF; CDR3nt: TGCGCCAGCAGCCAAGATGGCGGCCCTTTTGAAGCTTTCTTT
v_gene: TRBV4-2; j_gene: TRBJ1-5; abundance: .; d_gene: TRBD1; CDR3aa: CASSQDWDRGHQPQHF; CDR3nt: TGTGCCAGCAGCCAAGATTGGGACAGGGGCCATCAGCCCCAGCATTTT
v_gene: TRBV5-4; j_gene: TRBJ2-7; abundance: .; d_gene: .; CDR3aa: CASSLDGTYEQYF; CDR3nt: TGTGCCAGCAGCTTGGACGGAACCTACGAGCAGTACTTC
v_gene: TRBV7-2; j_gene: TRBJ2-1; abundance: .; d_gene: .; CDR3aa: CASSLAFGFEQFF; CDR3nt: TGTGCCAGCAGCTTAGCGTTCGGGTTTGAGCAGTTCTTC
v_gene: TRBV11-2; j_gene: TRBJ2-5; abundance: once; d_gene: .; CDR3aa: CASRRRAPQETQYF; CDR3nt: TGTGCCAGCAGACGGAGGGCCCCTCAAGAGACCCAGTACTTC
v_gene: TRBV4-3; j_gene: TRBJ1-1; abundance: .; d_gene: .; CDR3aa: CASSQGGNYNTEAFF; CDR3nt: TGCGCCAGCAGCCAAGGGGGGAATTACAACACTGAAGCTTTCTTT
v_gene: TRBV9; j_gene: TRBJ1-2; abundance: .; d_gene: TRBD1; CDR3aa: CASSDLRDRGTYGYTF; CDR3nt: TGTGCCAGCAGCGATCTCCGGGACAGGGGCACCTATGGCTACACCTTC
v_gene: TRBV7-2; j_gene: TRBJ2-2; abundance: .; d_gene: .; CDR3aa: CASSLGSSSGELFF; CDR3nt: TGTGCCAGCAGCTTAGGATCTAGCTCCGGGGAGCTGTTTTTT
v_gene: TRBV18; j_gene: TRBJ2-1; abundance: .; d_gene: TRBD2; CDR3aa: CASSPRRETEQFF; CDR3nt: TGTGCCAGCTCACCGAGGCGGGAGACTGAGCAGTTCTTC
v_gene: TRBV11-2; j_gene: TRBJ1-4; abundance: .; d_gene: .; CDR3aa: CASSLDRVSGEKLFF; CDR3nt: TGTGCCAGCAGCTTAGACAGGGTCAGTGGAGAAAAACTGTTTTTT
v_gene: TRBV7-6; j_gene: TRBJ1-4; abundance: .; d_gene: TRBD1; CDR3aa: CASSRDQGASNEKLFF; CDR3nt: TGTGCCAGCAGCCGAGATCAGGGGGCCTCTAATGAAAAACTGTTTTTT
v_gene: TRBV7-2; j_gene: TRBJ2-7; abundance: .; d_gene: TRBD2; CDR3aa: CASSPGLAGRGYEQYF; CDR3nt: TGTGCCAGCAGCCCCGGACTAGCGGGGCGCGGGTACGAGCAGTACTTC
v_gene: TRBV6-5; j_gene: TRBJ2-1; abundance: .; d_gene: .; CDR3aa: CASREGRGNEQFF; CDR3nt: TGTGCCAGCAGGGAGGGAAGGGGCAATGAGCAGTTCTTC
v_gene: TRBV11-2; j_gene: TRBJ2-1; abundance: .; d_gene: .; CDR3aa: CASSRNSQAQFF; CDR3nt: TGTGCCAGCAGCCGGAACAGTCAGGCGCAGTTCTTC
v_gene: TRBV6-5; j_gene: TRBJ2-1; abundance: .; d_gene: .; CDR3aa: CASSFGKSSYNEQFF; CDR3nt: TGTGCCAGCAGCTTCGGCAAAAGCTCCTACAATGAGCAGTTCTTC